This entry lists 8 T cell receptor beta chains sequenced from one sample in a study of siplizumab effects on memory and regulatory T cells. Libraries were prepared by immunoSEQ multiplex PCR; TCRdb keeps only in-frame clonotypes and omits some of them. The table records 37,000 or so clones, roughly 90% of them present only once. The sequenced sample consisted of naive CD4+ T cells sorted from blood. These receptors were taken from a human donor in good health.

This chain joins TRBV25-1 and TRBJ2-2; 9 bases are shared with TRBD1. With 2 bases clipped from V and 0 bases from J, the junction kept 4 bases outside the gene matches. The length of the CDR3 is 17 residues. The V gene's germline CDR1 is MGHDK and CDR2 SYGVNS. CDR3 protein: CASSEDRGRSNTGELFF. In DNA, the CDR3 is TGTGCCAGCAGTGAAGACAGGGGGAGGTCGAACACCGGGGAGCTGTTTTTT.

The chain joins TRBV4-1 to TRBJ1-1; D remains unclear. CDR3 length: 16 amino acids. Germline loops: CDR1 MGHRA, CDR2 YSYEKL. V shed 1 base and J shed 1 base, with 13 bases lying between them. The CDR3 bases are TGCGCCAGCAGCCAAGTCAACTTCATTACGAACACTGAAGCTTTCTTT. It is translated as CASSQVNFITNTEAFF.

This rearrangement joins TRBV4-2 to TRBJ1-1; maybe TRBD1 (6 bases). The germline CDR1 and CDR2 sequences are LGHNA and YNFKEQ. The CDR3 consists of 13 residues. Trimming took off 0 bases at V and 11 bases at J, with 13 bases between the two ends. CDR3 DNA: TGTGCCAGCAGCCAAGATAGGGGGGGTCGGGCTTTCTTT. Encoded protein: CASSQDRGGRAFF.

This chain connects TRBV19 to TRBJ1-4; 7 bases align to TRBD1. The CDR3 has 17 amino acids. Germline values: CDR1 LNHDA, CDR2 SQIVND (reference sequence). Germline trimming cut 8 bases from V and 1 base from J; bases unmatched to any gene: 13. The CDR3 loop reads CASQGGDGALTNEKLFF. For the CDR3, the DNA is TGTGCCAGTCAAGGGGGCGATGGGGCTTTAACTAATGAAAAACTGTTTTTT.

V is TRBV11-3 and J is TRBJ2-1, with D perhaps TRBD2 (6 bases). V was trimmed by 1 base and J by 5 bases, leaving 12 bases between them. Germline CDR1 reads SGHNT; CDR2 reads YENEEA. The CDR3 totals 15 residues. CDR3 in DNA: TGTGCCAGCAGCTTAGTTCGCGGGGTCAACAATGAGCAGTTCTTC. Protein sequence: CASSLVRGVNNEQFF. Full variable domain (rest looked up from reference TRBV11-3 and TRBJ2-1): EAGVVQSPRYKIIEKKQPVAFWCNPISGHNTLYWYLQNLGQGPELLIRYENEEAVDDSQLPKDRFSAERLKGVDSTLKIQPAELGDSAVYLCASSLVRGVNNEQFFGPGTRLTVL.

This chain connects TRBV18 to TRBJ1-1, with 8 nucleotides matching TRBD1. The CDR3 extends over 14 amino acids. V shed 3 bases and J 6 bases; nucleotides not matched to a gene: 6. Germline V gene sequence: CDR1 KGHSH, CDR2 LQKENI. CDR3 protein: CASSPTGQGSEAFF. CDR3 in DNA: TGTGCCAGCTCACCTACAGGACAGGGCTCTGAAGCTTTCTTT.

The rearrangement joins TRBV18 to TRBJ2-7, with 10 bases that match TRBD1. Unmatched junction bases numbered 10, after V lost 3 bases and J lost 11 bases. CDR3 size: 14 residues. Germline loops: CDR1 KGHSH, CDR2 LQKENI. CDR3 loop: CASSPDPGQGKEYF. In DNA form, the CDR3 reads TGTGCCAGCTCACCCGATCCGGGACAGGGGAAAGAGTACTTC.

The chain couples TRBV4-1 to TRBJ1-1, with 12 bases aligning to TRBD1. The V and J ends lost 4 bases and 3 bases, in that order; junction bases with no gene match: 9. This CDR3 region has 17 residues. Germline V gene lookup returns CDR1 MGHRA and CDR2 YSYEKL. CDR3 DNA: TGCGCCAGCAGCCCCCGGGACAGGGGGCGCAGGGACACTGAAGCTTTCTTT. Its translation is CASSPRDRGRRDTEAFF.